A selection of T cell receptor beta chains follows, all from one sample in a study of blood T cell repertoires in COVID-19. The protocol was immunoSEQ multiplex PCR, while the TCRdb copy is restricted to in-frame clones and leaves out a portion. There are around 200,000 clones in the sample; approximately 75% occur only once, and around 9.2% lies in the top ten. The specimen was PBMCs or T cells enriched from blood (not recorded which). The source is a middle-aged man who had recovered from COVID-19. Both conserved end residues are part of each CDR3.

TRBV2	TRBJ1-2	CASRVTVLYGYTF
TRBV7-9	TRBJ1-2	CASSGDSFYGYTF
TRBV14	TRBJ2-7	CASSLRDRVYYEQYF
TRBV12-3/TRBV12-4	TRBJ2-2	CASSTVETGELFF
TRBV5-4	TRBJ2-7	CASGHDYEQYF
TRBV5-1	TRBJ2-7	CASSLVSYTYEQYF
TRBV6-4	TRBJ2-3	CASRRDYLTDTQYF
TRBV7-2	TRBJ2-1	CASSSLAGAGQFF
TRBV19	TRBJ1-2	CASTPVGAANYGYTF
TRBV2	TRBJ1-4	CASKQGVGNEKLFF
TRBV4-2	TRBJ2-3	CASSQADASGGDTQYF
TRBV3-1/TRBV3-2	TRBJ1-5	CASSQDRDQPQHF
TRBV18	TRBJ1-3	CASSPTIGDSGNTIYF
TRBV25-1	TRBJ1-1	CASSEWDRENTEAFF
TRBV27	TRBJ2-4	CASSYTSGRVAKNIQYF
TRBV4-1	TRBJ2-7	CASSQDEGSYEQYF
TRBV5-4	TRBJ1-1	CASVRTGSGTEAFF
TRBV7-9	TRBJ2-5	CASSSAHGVPGKKETQYF
TRBV7-9	TRBJ1-2	CASSLSQGRHYGYTF
TRBV7-6	TRBJ2-5	CASSLALAGGETQYF
TRBV3-1/TRBV3-2	TRBJ2-1	CASSSQTSLEQFF
TRBV7-6	TRBJ1-1	CASSPQGMNTEAFF
TRBV6-5	TRBJ1-1	CASSLGAGELAFF
TRBV11-2	TRBJ2-7	CASSDGVDRREYF
TRBV7-9	TRBJ2-1	CASSLAQGRDNEQFF
TRBV12-5	TRBJ2-1	CASGLAPSGGNNEQFF
TRBV3-1/TRBV3-2	TRBJ2-1	CASILSGRLPEQFF
TRBV18	TRBJ2-1	CASSPLKDSLVF
TRBV7-2	TRBJ1-6	CASSFGQGGGVPLHF
TRBV2	TRBJ2-3	CASTRRATDTQYF
TRBV7-3	TRBJ2-3	CASSLTASTDTQYF
TRBV3-1/TRBV3-2	TRBJ2-3	CASSQDTTNQYF
TRBV5-1	TRBJ1-1	CASSLQTRNTEAFF
TRBV6-5	TRBJ2-1	CASMVGGGGYEQFF
TRBV5-1	TRBJ1-5	CASSAGTGSNQPQHF
TRBV18	TRBJ2-1	CASSPSSGLAYSSYNEQFF
TRBV7-9	TRBJ1-3	CASSKLPGNTIYF
TRBV7-2	TRBJ1-1	CASSMRQGVTEAFF
TRBV10-3	TRBJ1-1	CAISERVDTEAFF
TRBV2	TRBJ2-5	CASGLSQETQYF
TRBV20-1	TRBJ1-2	CSASQQGNYGYTF
TRBV2	TRBJ2-3	CARRPGLAGLTQYF
TRBV5-1	TRBJ2-7	CASSFSAQGVYEQYF
TRBV7-9	TRBJ1-2	CASSPVSRSYGYTF
TRBV10-3	TRBJ2-1	CAITRRQGANYNEQFF
TRBV15	TRBJ1-4	CATSRDRGTNEKLFF
TRBV7-6	TRBJ2-1	CASSSSSGTSYNEQFF
TRBV18	TRBJ2-7	CASSLTSYEQYF
TRBV19	TRBJ1-4	CASTNPQGFNEKLFF
TRBV2	TRBJ2-7	CASQTGLTPGGYF
TRBV25-1	TRBJ1-6	CASSGRQGSPNSPLHF
TRBV7-6	TRBJ2-1	CASSSLPAGGLDRNEQFF
TRBV2	TRBJ2-1	CASSEASGGYNEQFF
TRBV25-1	TRBJ1-2	CASSYTGGYGYTF
TRBV2	TRBJ1-2	CASSGDRNYGYTF
TRBV29-1	TRBJ1-1	CSLRDSGTEAFF
TRBV19	TRBJ2-1	CASSLGLSSYNEQFF
TRBV10-3	TRBJ1-2	CAILPRASTSPNYGYTF
TRBV4-2	TRBJ2-1	CASSRGLGAYNEQFF
TRBV5-1	TRBJ1-2	CASREGLGQYGYTF